This is a list of T cell receptor beta chains from one sample in a study of T cell responses to AZD1222 COVID-19 vaccine. Generated by immunoSEQ multiplex PCR, the TCRdb table keeps only in-frame clones and is missing some. This repertoire shows tens of thousands of clones, 88% found once; its top ten account for 9% to 14%. The input for sequencing was peripheral blood, taken 28 days after the second AZD1222 dose. The source is an adult who received the AZD1222 COVID-19 vaccine. Each CDR3 is given with its conserved first and last residue. D genes are given only for firm matches. The size of a clone is reported for some rows only, either as once, few or many, or as a class for expanded clones.

clone size	D gene	V gene	J gene	CDR3 DNA	CDR3 protein
NA	NA	TRBV7-2	TRBJ1-4	TGTGCCAGCAGCACTCGCCCAAATGAAAAACTGTTTTTT	CASSTRPNEKLFF
NA	NA	TRBV5-1	TRBJ1-1	TGCGCCAGCAGCTTCGATGGGACGAACACTGAAGCTTTCTTT	CASSFDGTNTEAFF
NA	NA	TRBV27	TRBJ1-3	TGTGCCAGCAGCCGTTCTCACGCTGGAAACACCATATATTTT	CASSRSHAGNTIYF
NA	NA	TRBV7-9	TRBJ2-5	TGTGCCAGCAGCTTAGTGGGAGGATATTCGGAGACCCAGTACTTC	CASSLVGGYSETQYF
NA	NA	TRBV28	TRBJ1-5	TGTGCCAGCAGTAACAGGTATCAGCCCCAGCATTTT	CASSNRYQPQHF
NA	TRBD1	TRBV27	TRBJ2-6	TGTGCCAGCAGTTCGACAGGGGCTGGGGCCAACGTCCTGACTTTC	CASSSTGAGANVLTF
NA	NA	TRBV19	TRBJ1-1	TGTGCCAGTACTACAGGGTTTTGGAACACTGAAGCTTTCTTT	CASTTGFWNTEAFF
NA	TRBD2	TRBV6-6	TRBJ2-4	TGTGCCAGCAGTCGCCCTCAGACTAGCGGAGTAGCCAAAAACATTCAGTACTTC	CASSRPQTSGVAKNIQYF
NA	NA	TRBV6-5	TRBJ2-2	TGTGCCAGCAGCCCCCCTGGAGAGCACACCGGGGAGCTGTTTTTT	CASSPPGEHTGELFF
NA	NA	TRBV6-5	TRBJ1-1	TGTGCCAGCAGTTATGGACAGAGCCAAGCTTTCTTT	CASSYGQSQAFF
NA	NA	TRBV5-1	TRBJ2-1	TGCGCCAGCAGCTTGGAGACACTCAATGAGCAGTTCTTC	CASSLETLNEQFF
medium-sized	TRBD1	TRBV2	TRBJ1-6	TGTGCCAGCAGTGAGCAAGAGACAGGGGGTTCACCCCTCCACTTT	CASSEQETGGSPLHF
NA	NA	TRBV4-2	TRBJ2-7	TGTGCCAGCAGCCAAGTAAGTGGGGGCCTGAGGGGAAGATACGAGCAGTACTTC	CASSQVSGGLRGRYEQYF
NA	NA	TRBV18	TRBJ2-5	TGTGCCAGCTCACCCCAGGAGACCCAGTACTTC	CASSPQETQYF
few	NA	TRBV20-1	TRBJ1-2	TGCAGTGCTAGCGAGGGGATTGGCTACACCTTC	CSASEGIGYTF
NA	NA	TRBV6-4	TRBJ2-1	TGTGCCAGCAGTCCGGGTTGGGGCAATGAGCAGTTCTTC	CASSPGWGNEQFF
NA	NA	TRBV6-5	TRBJ2-7	TGTGCCAGCACCCGCCTTGGTGGCGAGCAGTACTTC	CASTRLGGEQYF
NA	NA	TRBV3-1/TRBV3-2	TRBJ1-1	TGTACCAGCACCGTTGACGGTGAAGCTTTCTTT	CTSTVDGEAFF
NA	NA	TRBV6-1	TRBJ1-5	TGTGCCAGCATGGAAAATCAGCCCCAGCATTTT	CASMENQPQHF
few	NA	TRBV15	TRBJ1-2	TGTGCCACCAGCAGAGAGGAGGGGGAAGGCTACACCTTC	CATSREEGEGYTF
NA	NA	TRBV14	TRBJ1-2	TGTGCCAGCAGCCAAGACGGAGGCTATGGCTACACCTTC	CASSQDGGYGYTF
once	NA	TRBV3-1/TRBV3-2	TRBJ1-2	TGTGCCAGCAGCTACGGGACATTTAACTATGGCTACACCTTC	CASSYGTFNYGYTF
few	TRBD2	TRBV10-3	TRBJ2-1	TGTGCCATCAGTGAAATTGGGGCGGATCCGGGACTAGCGAAACTAAGCTCCTACAATGAGCAGTTCTTC	CAISEIGADPGLAKLSSYNEQFF
NA	TRBD1	TRBV6-5	TRBJ1-1	TGTGCCAGCAGTTATCATCAGGGGGGGGGCACTGAAGCTTTCTTT	CASSYHQGGGTEAFF
few	NA	TRBV7-2	TRBJ2-7	TGTGCCAGCAGTTTTAGCGGAACCAACGAGCAGTACTTC	CASSFSGTNEQYF
NA	NA	TRBV28	TRBJ2-1	TGTGCCAGCGCCTCTGGTGAGCAGTTCTTC	CASASGEQFF
NA	NA	TRBV15	TRBJ1-4	TGTGCCACCAGCAGAGGGTTGAGTGGGACGTCTCGGGAAAAACTGTTTTTT	CATSRGLSGTSREKLFF
NA	NA	TRBV10-3	TRBJ2-7	TGTTCATCGGCGGCAGGGGTTTATCGCCGCGAGCAGTACTTC	CSSAAGVYRREQYF
NA	NA	TRBV5-4	TRBJ1-1	TGTGCCAGCAGCCCACCCATTCAGGGGATTCGCGGCGTCGCTGAAGCTTTCTTT	CASSPPIQGIRGVAEAFF
once	NA	TRBV2	TRBJ2-2	TGTGCCAGCAGTGTAGGCACCGGGGAGCTGTTTTTT	CASSVGTGELFF
NA	TRBD2	TRBV15	TRBJ2-2	TGTGCCACCAGCGGGGACAGACTAGCGGCCGGGGAGCTGTTTTTT	CATSGDRLAAGELFF
NA	TRBD1	TRBV2	TRBJ2-3	TGTGCCAGAACCGGGACAGGGGTCACAGATACGCAGTATTTT	CARTGTGVTDTQYF
NA	NA	TRBV7-2	TRBJ2-3	TGTGCCAGCAGCTTAACTTTAGCGGTTTACACAGATACGCAGTATTTT	CASSLTLAVYTDTQYF
NA	TRBD1	TRBV7-2	TRBJ1-3	TGTGCCAGCAGCACCCCGGACAGGGCTGGAAACACCATATATTTT	CASSTPDRAGNTIYF
NA	NA	TRBV7-8	TRBJ1-3	TGTGCCAGCAGCTACGGGAGCTCTGGAAACACCATATATTTT	CASSYGSSGNTIYF
NA	TRBD1	TRBV7-9	TRBJ2-7	TGTGCCAGCAGCGGTCCGGGACAGGGGGCGTACTCCTACGAGCAGTACTTC	CASSGPGQGAYSYEQYF
NA	NA	TRBV11-3	TRBJ1-1	TGTGCCACCACGGCTGGGAACACTGAAGCTTTCTTT	CATTAGNTEAFF
NA	TRBD1	TRBV11-2	TRBJ2-1	TGTGCCAGCAGCTTGGGACAGGGCTTGTCCTACAATGAGCAGTTCTTC	CASSLGQGLSYNEQFF
NA	NA	TRBV5-6	TRBJ2-5	TGTGCCAGCAGCTTCCAGGGTACGGGAGAGACCCAGTACTTC	CASSFQGTGETQYF
NA	NA	TRBV28	TRBJ1-4	TGTGCCAGCAGTCCAAGGGACGGTCGACCTGAAAAACTGTTTTTT	CASSPRDGRPEKLFF
NA	TRBD1	TRBV6-5	TRBJ1-5	TGTGCCAGCAGTTCCGCCTCACAGGGGTGGGATCAGCCCCAGCATTTT	CASSSASQGWDQPQHF
NA	NA	TRBV6-1	TRBJ1-1	TGTGCCAGCAGTGACAGCTTGGCTGAAGCTTTCTTT	CASSDSLAEAFF
NA	NA	TRBV9	TRBJ2-2	TGTGCCAGCAGCGTATTTCTGGGGGAGCTGTTTTTT	CASSVFLGELFF
NA	NA	TRBV7-3	TRBJ2-5	TGTGCCAGCAGCTTAAGTGGGAGCGAAGAGACCCAGTACTTC	CASSLSGSEETQYF
NA	NA	TRBV6-1	TRBJ2-1	TGTGCCAGCAGTGAAGTTGGACCGAACTCCTACAATGAGCAGTTCTTC	CASSEVGPNSYNEQFF
NA	TRBD1	TRBV5-6	TRBJ1-4	TGTGCCAGCAGCTTGGAATGGGACAGGGGCCATGAAAAACTGTTTTTT	CASSLEWDRGHEKLFF
NA	NA	TRBV11-3	TRBJ2-1	TGTGCCAGCAGCTTAGGAGGTGGGGGCGGTCACAATGAGCAGTTCTTC	CASSLGGGGGHNEQFF
NA	NA	TRBV9	TRBJ1-1	TGTGCCAGCAGCGCCATCCCGGAGAACACTGAAGCTTTCTTT	CASSAIPENTEAFF
once	NA	TRBV7-2	TRBJ1-1	TGTGCCAGCAGCCAAGGGGTGGGTAGGAACACTGAAGCTTTCTTT	CASSQGVGRNTEAFF